These 20 T cell receptor beta chains came from one sample sequenced in a study of radiotherapy plus CTLA-4 blockade in lung cancer. Method: immunoSEQ multiplex PCR; TCRdb's copy keeps in-frame clones and lacks some. The repertoire holds approximately 94,000 clones, with approximately 80% as singletons. Sample: peripheral blood, taken from a patient treated with radiotherapy plus ipilimumab. Receptor source: a human donor with non-small cell lung cancer that progressed on radiotherapy plus ipilimumab.

This clone has more than one count but fewer than ten. The V gene is TRBV28, the J gene TRBJ2-2; D gene unclear. The CDR3 is made up of 12 amino acids. Germline CDR1 MDHEN, CDR2 SYDVKM. Trimming removed 6 bases at V and 2 bases at J, with 4 bases between. The CDR3 DNA sequence: TGTGCCAGCAGGCGAAACACCGGGGAGCTGTTTTTT. It codes for CASRRNTGELFF.

The sample holds many counts of this clone. CDR3 DNA sequence: TGTGCCAGCAGCTTAGAGGGGGGTTTGGGCGGGTACTACGAGCAGTACTTC. As protein: CASSLEGGLGGYYEQYF. The gene calls are TRBV7-9 and TRBJ2-7; the D gene could be TRBD1 or TRBD2 (6 bases each). CDR3 length equals 17 residues. Germline CDR1 reads SEHNR; CDR2 reads FQNEAQ (reference sequence). V lost 1 base and J 3 bases, leaving 19 bases between the germline ends.

J is TRBJ2-1 and V is TRBV7-3; maybe TRBD2 (5 bases). V lost 5 bases and J 10 bases, leaving 18 bases between the germline ends. The CDR3 is 14 amino acids. Germline V gene data show CDR1 as SGHTA and CDR2 as FQGTGA. CDR3 sequence (DNA): TGTGCCAGCAGCCCAAATTCCGTGCCGGGGGAGCAGTTCTTC. This encodes CASSPNSVPGEQFF.

The chain combines TRBV9 with TRBJ2-1; tentatively, D is TRBD2 (6 bases). Germline CDR1 and CDR2: SGDLS and YYNGEE. The V end lost 0 bases, the J end lost 0 bases, and 16 bases lay between the germline ends. The CDR3 is 18 amino acids. The CDR3 DNA reads TGTGCCAGCAGCGTAGAGGCTAGCGACAGTAGCTCCTACAATGAGCAGTTCTTC. This codes for CASSVEASDSSSYNEQFF.

The rearrangement uses TRBV29-1 and TRBJ2-7; a weak D match, TRBD2 (6 bases). V was cut by 7 bases and J by 3 bases, with 16 bases left in between. This CDR3 is 13 amino acids long. Per germline, CDR1 SQVTM and CDR2 ANQGSEA. DNA for the CDR3: TGCAGCGCTCTAAGCGGGTCCGGCTACGAGCAGTACTTC. This sequence encodes CSALSGSGYEQYF.

This clone has a handful of counts. This chain connects TRBV6-1 to TRBJ1-5, with no clear D. The germline CDR1 and CDR2 sequences are MNHNS and SASEGT. The CDR3 totals 12 residues. Trimming took off 7 bases at V and 1 base at J, with 5 bases between the two ends. CDR3 DNA sequence: TGTGCCAGCAAGGACAGCAATCAGCCCCAGCATTTT. Translated: CASKDSNQPQHF.

The rearrangement joins TRBV19 to TRBJ2-7; the match to TRBD2 covers 10 bases. J gave up 2 bases and V 5 bases, and 3 bases lay outside the gene matches. CDR1 and CDR2 from the germline V gene are LNHDA and SQIVND (reference sequence). The CDR3 loop spans 14 amino acids. This CDR3 reads CASSVTSGPYEQYV. In DNA form, the CDR3 reads TGTGCCAGTAGTGTGACTAGCGGGCCCTACGAGCAGTACGTC.

The chain carries TRBV30 and TRBJ2-3, with D possibly being TRBD2 (5 bases). Germline CDR1 is GTSNPN and CDR2 is SVGIG (reference sequence). Trimming removed 3 bases at V and 6 bases at J, with 7 bases between. CDR3 length: 11 amino acids. CDR3 bases: TGTGCCTGGAGCTCGGGGGATACGCAGTATTTT. It codes for CAWSSGDTQYF.

V and J are TRBV5-6 and TRBJ2-7, with D hard to call. Germline-derived CDR1 and CDR2 are SGHDT and YYEEEE. The CDR3 is made up of 13 amino acids. V dropped 2 bases and J dropped 5 bases, with 11 bases sitting between them. CDR3 loop: CASSFGHIHEQYV. DNA for the CDR3: TGTGCCAGCAGCTTCGGGCACATCCACGAGCAGTACGTC.

V usage is TRBV30 and J usage is TRBJ2-2; D is unresolved. From germline, CDR1 is GTSNPN and CDR2 SVGIG (reference sequence). The CDR3 spans 13 residues. V shed 0 bases and J shed 6 bases, with 8 bases lying between them. CDR3 sequence reads: CAWSVIAPGELFF. CDR3 DNA: TGTGCCTGGAGTGTAATTGCGCCCGGGGAGCTGTTTTTT.

V gene TRBV30 combines with J gene TRBJ1-1; D is possibly TRBD1 (5 bases). The germline gives CDR1 GTSNPN, CDR2 SVGIG (reference sequence). The CDR3 covers 15 residues. The V and J ends lost 4 bases and 4 bases respectively, with 19 bases between them. CDR3 region: CAWNQGVSGSTEAFF. The CDR3 region has the DNA TGTGCCTGGAACCAGGGTGTCTCGGGAAGCACTGAAGCTTTCTTT.

This rearrangement joins TRBV7-9 to TRBJ2-1; D may be TRBD1 (6 bases). Trimming stripped 5 bases from V and 3 bases from J, with 11 bases between. The CDR3 runs 14 residues. CDR1 SEHNR and CDR2 FQNEAQ come from the germline V gene (reference sequence). CDR3 nucleotide sequence: TGTGCCAGCAGCCCGAGGACAGACTACAATGAGCAGTTCTTC. It codes for CASSPRTDYNEQFF.

The chain uses TRBV19 and TRBJ1-1, with D possibly being TRBD1 (5 bases). There are 13 residues in the CDR3. V lost 9 bases and J lost 3, with 14 bases in between. Germline V gene lookup returns CDR1 LNHDA and CDR2 SQIVND (reference sequence). CDR3 coding DNA: TGTGCCAGCCTGCGAGAGGGGTACACTGAAGCTTTCTTT. It specifies CASLREGYTEAFF. Together with reference TRBV19 and TRBJ1-1, the CDR3 gives the full variable domain: DGGITQSPKYLFRKEGQNVTLSCEQNLNHDAMYWYRQDPGQGLRLIYYSQIVNDFQKGDIAEGYSVSREKKESFPLTVTSAQKNPTAFYLCASLREGYTEAFFGQGTRLTVV.

The chain uses TRBV12-5 and TRBJ2-1; D assignment may be TRBD1 or TRBD2 (5 bases each). The CDR3 runs to 17 residues. Per germline, CDR1 LGHNT and CDR2 FRNRAP. Trimming removed 4 bases from V and 0 bases from J, with 16 bases in between. CDR3 sequence: CASGSTGTIGSYNEQFF. CDR3 sequence (DNA): TGTGCTAGTGGTTCAACCGGGACCATAGGCTCCTACAATGAGCAGTTCTTC.

The J gene is TRBJ2-1, the V gene TRBV5-6, with 10 bases aligning to TRBD2. In germline, CDR1 is SGHDT, CDR2 YYEEEE. V dropped 4 bases and J dropped 9; count of bases not matched to a gene: 10. The CDR3 is made up of 15 amino acids. The DNA of the CDR3 is TGTGCCAGCAGCCATGGACTAGCGGAGAGGGGTGAGCAGTTCTTC. Residues: CASSHGLAERGEQFF.

In DNA form, the CDR3 reads TGTGCCAGTCAGCGGGTCAGTCTCGTCAGGGCAGATACGCAGTATTTT. Translation gives CASQRVSLVRADTQYF. This chain links TRBV28 with TRBJ2-3; D possibly corresponds to TRBD2 (6 bases). The ends were cut back, 9 bases at V and 4 bases at J, with 23 bases in the middle. Germline assignment: CDR1 MDHEN and CDR2 SYDVKM. This CDR3 contains 16 residues.

The rearrangement joins TRBV5-1 to TRBJ1-4; 7 nucleotides align to TRBD1. Germline CDR1 and CDR2: SGHRS and YFSETQ. This CDR3 spans 13 amino acids. V trimming: 4 bases; J trimming: 14 bases; junction bases outside the gene matches: 11. CDR3 coding DNA: TGCGCCAGCAGCCAAGGGACAGCCCGGGGGCTGTTTTTT. It translates to CASSQGTARGLFF.

This clone was seen a handful of times. The CDR3 DNA follows: TGTGCCAGTAGTATTATCGTACCACAACGCACAGATACGCAGTATTTT. It codes for CASSIIVPQRTDTQYF. This sequence joins TRBV19 and TRBJ2-3; D is unresolved. The CDR3 contains 16 residues. Germline CDR1 reads LNHDA; CDR2 reads SQIVND (reference sequence). The ends were cut back, 3 bases at V and 1 base at J, with 14 bases in the middle.

This clone has only a few counts. The chain is built from TRBV6-5 and TRBJ1-2; D is possibly TRBD1 (5 bases). CDR1 is MNHEY and CDR2 is SVGAGI in the germline V gene. V lost 6 bases to trimming and J lost 1 base, with 12 bases between them. The CDR3 loop spans 14 amino acids. CDR3 in DNA: TGTGCCAGCAGGGGGGAGAATGGTAACTATGGCTACACCTTC. Amino acid sequence: CASRGENGNYGYTF.

This chain links TRBV27 with TRBJ2-3; possibly TRBD2 for D (5 bases). This CDR3 spans 12 amino acids. In germline, CDR1 is MNHEY, CDR2 SMNVEV (reference sequence). The V gene lost 4 bases and the J gene lost 9 bases, with 11 bases spanning the gap. For the CDR3, the DNA is TGTGCCAGCAGTTCGGACTGGACCACGCAGTATTTT. Amino acid sequence: CASSSDWTTQYF.